This entry concerns a single TCR beta chain. A much larger clone sits a single nucleotide away, making a read error possible. Within the sample, other DNA sequences also encode this same CDR3. This sample is part of a study of shared clonotypes between healthy human individuals. CDR3 size: 13 residues. Germline-derived CDR1 and CDR2 are MRHNA and SNTAGT. With 4 bases removed from V and 1 base from J, the gap between germline ends came to 4 bases. On sorted subsets, replicate PCRs used 150 to 250 ng DNA, or 30,000 or so T cell genomes. The data were produced by immunoSEQ multiplex PCR, yet TCRdb's version contains in-frame clones alone and is incomplete. The sample comprises 600,000 to 750,000 clones, over 55% of which are singletons, and more than 1.5% rests with the top ten. Recent acute infections and vaccinations were absent in the healthy HIV-negative adult donors.

Source material: memory CD4+ T cells sorted from blood. Subset of the sample: CD45RA-negative fraction. The sequence was obtained from a woman between 25 and 40 years old in good health. V usage is TRBV6-4 and J usage is TRBJ2-2; D remains ambiguous. CDR3 nucleotide sequence: TGTGCCAGCAGTGCCCAGAACACCGGGGAGCTGTTTTTT. This codes for CASSAQNTGELFF.